The clone carrying this T cell receptor (beta chain) was seen a few times. Its antigen is still unknown. The data were obtained in a study of T cells in Graves' hyperthyroidism and ophthalmopathy. Patients with uncontrolled infections, other autoimmune diseases, pregnancy or lactation were excluded. Study outcomes and limitations: The model identified upcoming ophthalmopathy a median 6.5 months ahead of onset.

RNA transcripts provided the source from which TCR beta CDR3 regions were amplified. First-round RT-PCR with HTBI primers amplified the TCR CDR3 region. TCRdb fed the multiplex PCR reads into MiXCR, producing one record per CDR3 protein. The profile covers about 500,000 distinct CDR3 sequences, with approximately 15% appearing a single time and less than 20% taken by the ten largest. Germline lookup yields CDR1 SGHDT and CDR2 YYEEEE. The germline V and J ends were trimmed by 2 bases and 4 bases, with 15 bases remaining between them. The length of the CDR3 is 15 residues. The rearrangement uses TRBV5-6 and TRBJ2-5; tentative D call: TRBD1 (5 bases). The receptor's source is a woman between 18 and 29 years old with Graves' hyperthyroidism. Sequences were obtained from blood. For the CDR3, the DNA is TGTGCCAGCAGCTTCAAGTCAGGGTCTTTAGAGACCCAGTACTTC. Protein: CASSFKSGSLETQYF.